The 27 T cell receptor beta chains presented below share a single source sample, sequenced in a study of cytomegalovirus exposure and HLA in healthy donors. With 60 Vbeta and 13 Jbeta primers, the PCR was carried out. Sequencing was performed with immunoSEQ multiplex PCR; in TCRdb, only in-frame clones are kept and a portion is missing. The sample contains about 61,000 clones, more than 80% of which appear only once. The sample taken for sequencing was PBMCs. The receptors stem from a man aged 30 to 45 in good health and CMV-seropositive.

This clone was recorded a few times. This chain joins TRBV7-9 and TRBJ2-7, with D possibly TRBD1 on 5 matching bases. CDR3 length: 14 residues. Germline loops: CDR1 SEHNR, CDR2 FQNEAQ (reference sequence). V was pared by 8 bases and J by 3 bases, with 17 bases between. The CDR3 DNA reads TGTGCCAGCGGACACCTGGGGCAGGGCTACGAGCAGTACTTC. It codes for CASGHLGQGYEQYF.

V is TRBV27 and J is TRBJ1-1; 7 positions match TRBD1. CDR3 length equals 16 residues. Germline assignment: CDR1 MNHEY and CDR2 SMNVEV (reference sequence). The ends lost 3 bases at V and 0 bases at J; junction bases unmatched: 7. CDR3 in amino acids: CASSFTTGLMNTEAFF. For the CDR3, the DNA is TGTGCCAGCAGTTTTACGACAGGGCTTATGAACACTGAAGCTTTCTTT.

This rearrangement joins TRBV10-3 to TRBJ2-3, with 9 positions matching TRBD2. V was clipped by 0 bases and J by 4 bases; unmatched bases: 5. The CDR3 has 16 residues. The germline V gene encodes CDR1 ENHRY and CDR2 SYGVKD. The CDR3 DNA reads TGTGCCATCAGTGAGTCCGGGACTAGCCTCTCAGATACGCAGTATTTT. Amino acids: CAISESGTSLSDTQYF.

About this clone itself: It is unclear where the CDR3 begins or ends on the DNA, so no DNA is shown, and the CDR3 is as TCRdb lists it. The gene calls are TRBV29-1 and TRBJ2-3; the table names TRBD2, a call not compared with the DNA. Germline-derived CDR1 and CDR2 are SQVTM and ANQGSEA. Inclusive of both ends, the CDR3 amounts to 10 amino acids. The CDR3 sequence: CSVGSGSEYF.

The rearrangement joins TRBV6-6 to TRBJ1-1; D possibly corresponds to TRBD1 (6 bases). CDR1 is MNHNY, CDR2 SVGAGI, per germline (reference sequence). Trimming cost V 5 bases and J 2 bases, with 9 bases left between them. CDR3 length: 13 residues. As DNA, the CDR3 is TGTGCCAGCAGTGACAGGCGTAACACTGAAGCTTTCTTT. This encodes CASSDRRNTEAFF.

The chain's CDR3 is CASSPTGGDTQYF. The CDR3 coding sequence is TGTGCCAGCAGCCCTACAGGGGGAGATACGCAGTATTTT. This rearrangement joins TRBV7-3 to TRBJ2-3; 8 bases line up with TRBD1. The V gene end was trimmed by 5 bases and the J gene end by 5 bases; junction bases not matched to a gene: 3. The germline CDR1 and CDR2 sequences are SGHTA and FQGTGA. CDR3 length: 13 residues.

CDR3 amino acids: CATVDWIAGYTF. The DNA for the CDR3 is TGTGCCACCGTCGACTGGATCGCTGGCTACACCTTC. The chain employs TRBV6-5 and TRBJ1-2, with D unclear. This CDR3 is built from 12 residues. With 10 bases removed from V and 7 bases from J, the gap between germline ends came to 16 bases. The germline gives CDR1 MNHEY, CDR2 SVGAGI.

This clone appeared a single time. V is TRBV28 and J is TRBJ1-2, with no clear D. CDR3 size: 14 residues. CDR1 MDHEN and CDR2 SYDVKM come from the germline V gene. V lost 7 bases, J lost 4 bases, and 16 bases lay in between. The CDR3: CASISPGRLYGYTF. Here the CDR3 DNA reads TGTGCCAGCATTTCCCCTGGCAGGCTCTATGGCTACACCTTC.

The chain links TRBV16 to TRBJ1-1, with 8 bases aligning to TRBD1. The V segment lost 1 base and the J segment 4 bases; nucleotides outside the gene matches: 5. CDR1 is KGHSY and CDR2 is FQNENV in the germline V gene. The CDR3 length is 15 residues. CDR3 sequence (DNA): TGTGCCAGCAGCCAATTCGGGACAGGCATCACTGAAGCTTTCTTT. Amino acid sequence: CASSQFGTGITEAFF.

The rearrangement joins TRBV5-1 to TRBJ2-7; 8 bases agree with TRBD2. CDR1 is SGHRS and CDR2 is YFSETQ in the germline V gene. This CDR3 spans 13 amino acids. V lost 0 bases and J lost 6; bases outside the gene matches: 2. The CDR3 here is CASSLGLAGEQYF. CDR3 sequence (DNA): TGCGCCAGCAGCTTGGGGCTAGCGGGCGAGCAGTACTTC.

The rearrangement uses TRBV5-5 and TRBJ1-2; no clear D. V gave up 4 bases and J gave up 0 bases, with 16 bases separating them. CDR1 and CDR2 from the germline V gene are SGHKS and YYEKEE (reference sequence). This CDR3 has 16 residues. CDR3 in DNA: TGTGCCAGCAGCATATCAGGAGGACGCTCTAACTATGGCTACACCTTC. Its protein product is CASSISGGRSNYGYTF. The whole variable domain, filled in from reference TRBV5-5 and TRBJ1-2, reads DAGVTQSPTHLIKTRGQQVTLRCSPISGHKSVSWYQQVLGQGPQFIFQYYEKEERGRGNFPDRFSARQFPNYSSELNVNALLLGDSALYLCASSISGGRSNYGYTFGSGTRLTVV.

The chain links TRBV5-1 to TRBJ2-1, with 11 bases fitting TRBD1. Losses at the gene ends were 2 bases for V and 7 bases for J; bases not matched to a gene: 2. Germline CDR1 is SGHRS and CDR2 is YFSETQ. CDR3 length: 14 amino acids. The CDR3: CASSLGTGGNEQFF. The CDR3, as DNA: TGCGCCAGCAGCTTAGGGACAGGGGGGAATGAGCAGTTCTTC. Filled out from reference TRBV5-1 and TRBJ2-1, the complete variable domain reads KAGVTQTPRYLIKTRGQQVTLSCSPISGHRSVSWYQQTPGQGLQFLFEYFSETQRNKGNFPGRFSGRQFSNSRSEMNVSTLELGDSALYLCASSLGTGGNEQFFGPGTRLTVL.

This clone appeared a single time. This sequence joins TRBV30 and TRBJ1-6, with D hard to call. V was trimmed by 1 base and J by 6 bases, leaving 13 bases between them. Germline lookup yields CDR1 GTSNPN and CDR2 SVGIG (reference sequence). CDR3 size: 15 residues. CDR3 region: CAWSGRVRVNSPLHF. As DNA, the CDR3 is TGTGCCTGGAGTGGCCGGGTCCGGGTTAATTCACCCCTCCACTTT.

The CDR3 coding sequence is TGTGCCAGCCAGACAGGGGGCGTCAATGAGCAGTTCTTC. It codes for CASQTGGVNEQFF. This chain uses TRBV2 with TRBJ2-1, with 10 bases fitting TRBD1. There are 13 residues in the CDR3. Germline V gives CDR1 SNHLY, CDR2 FYNNEI. After removal of 8 bases from V and 6 bases from J, the junction contained 4 bases not matched to a gene.

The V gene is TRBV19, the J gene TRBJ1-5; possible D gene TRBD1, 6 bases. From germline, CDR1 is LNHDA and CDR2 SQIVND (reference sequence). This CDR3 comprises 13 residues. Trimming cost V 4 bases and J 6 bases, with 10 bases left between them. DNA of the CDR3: TGTGCCAGTAGTAACGGACAGATTCAGCCCCAGCATTTT. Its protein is CASSNGQIQPQHF.

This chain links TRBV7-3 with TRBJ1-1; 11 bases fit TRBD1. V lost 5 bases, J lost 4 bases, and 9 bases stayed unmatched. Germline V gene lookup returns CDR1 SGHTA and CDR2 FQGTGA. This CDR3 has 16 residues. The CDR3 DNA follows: TGTGCCAGCAGCCCGAATTCCGGGACAGGGGGCACTGAAGCTTTCTTT. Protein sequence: CASSPNSGTGGTEAFF.

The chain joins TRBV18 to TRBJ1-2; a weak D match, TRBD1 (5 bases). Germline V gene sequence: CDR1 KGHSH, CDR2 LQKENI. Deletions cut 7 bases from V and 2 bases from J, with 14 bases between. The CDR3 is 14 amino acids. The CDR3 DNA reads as TGTGCCAGCTTTACTGGCGGGGCGAACTATGGCTACACCTTC. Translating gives CASFTGGANYGYTF.

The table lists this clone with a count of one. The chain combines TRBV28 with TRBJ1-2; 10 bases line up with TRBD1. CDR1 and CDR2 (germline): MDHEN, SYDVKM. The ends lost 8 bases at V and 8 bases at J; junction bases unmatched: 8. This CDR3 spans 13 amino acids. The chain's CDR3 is CASGRGQGGGYTF. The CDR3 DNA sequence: TGTGCCAGCGGGCGCGGACAGGGGGGAGGCTACACCTTC.

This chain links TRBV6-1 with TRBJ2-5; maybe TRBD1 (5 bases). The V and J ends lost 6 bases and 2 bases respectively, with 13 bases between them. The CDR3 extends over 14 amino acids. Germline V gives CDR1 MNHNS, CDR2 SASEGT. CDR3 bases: TGTGCCAGCAGCTTAGGACACTTACAAGAGACCCAGTACTTC. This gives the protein CASSLGHLQETQYF.

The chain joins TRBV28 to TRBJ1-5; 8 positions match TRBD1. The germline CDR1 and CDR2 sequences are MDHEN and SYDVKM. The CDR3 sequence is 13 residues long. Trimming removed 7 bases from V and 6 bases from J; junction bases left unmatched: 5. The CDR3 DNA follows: TGTGCCAGCACCGGGACAGGAGCTCAGCCCCAGCATTTT. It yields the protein CASTGTGAQPQHF.

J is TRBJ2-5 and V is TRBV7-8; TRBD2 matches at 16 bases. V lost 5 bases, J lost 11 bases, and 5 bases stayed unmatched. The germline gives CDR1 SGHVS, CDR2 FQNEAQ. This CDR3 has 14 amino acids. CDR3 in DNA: TGTGCCAGCAGCCCCGGGACTAGCGGGAGGGAGCAGTACTTC. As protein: CASSPGTSGREQYF.

The chain's CDR3 is CASSLTGTGANYGYTF. The CDR3 DNA follows: TGTGCCAGCAGCTTGACCGGGACAGGGGCTAACTATGGCTACACCTTC. V gene TRBV5-8 combines with J gene TRBJ1-2, with 10 bases fitting TRBD1. The CDR3 sequence is 16 residues long. In germline, CDR1 is SGHTS, CDR2 YDEGEE. The ends lost 1 base at V and 0 bases at J; junction bases unmatched: 3. Using reference TRBV5-8 and TRBJ1-2 for the parts outside the CDR3, the full variable domain is EAGVTQSPTHLIKTRGQQATLRCSPISGHTSVYWYQQALGLGLQFLLWYDEGEERNRGNFPPRFSGRQFPNYSSELNVNALELEDSALYLCASSLTGTGANYGYTFGSGTRLTVV.

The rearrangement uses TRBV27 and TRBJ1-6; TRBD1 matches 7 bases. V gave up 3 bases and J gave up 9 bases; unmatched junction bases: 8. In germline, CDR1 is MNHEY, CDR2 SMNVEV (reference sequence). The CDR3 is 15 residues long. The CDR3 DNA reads TGTGCCAGCAGTTTCGGGACAGATGGGTCTTCACCCCTCCACTTT. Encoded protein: CASSFGTDGSSPLHF.

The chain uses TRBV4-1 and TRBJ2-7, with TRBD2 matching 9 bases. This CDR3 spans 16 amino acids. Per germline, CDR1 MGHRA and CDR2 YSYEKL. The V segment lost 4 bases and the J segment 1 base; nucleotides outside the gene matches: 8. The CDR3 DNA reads TGCGCCAGCAGCCGAGGGATACTAGCGGGTTCCTACGAGCAGTACTTC. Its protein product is CASSRGILAGSYEQYF.

DNA for the CDR3: TGTGCCAGTAGTTTTCCCGGTGGAGCCTACAATGAGCAGTTCTTC. Its translation is CASSFPGGAYNEQFF. The V and J genes are TRBV19 and TRBJ2-1, with D unresolved. The V gene's germline CDR1 is LNHDA and CDR2 SQIVND (reference sequence). Trimming pared 5 bases from V and 2 bases from J, leaving 13 bases between. This CDR3 contains 15 residues.

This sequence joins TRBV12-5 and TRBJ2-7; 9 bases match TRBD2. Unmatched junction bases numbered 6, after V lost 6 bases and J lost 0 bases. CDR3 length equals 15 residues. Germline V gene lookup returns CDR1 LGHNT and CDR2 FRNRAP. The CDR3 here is CASGRTSASSYEQYF. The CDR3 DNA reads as TGTGCTAGTGGCAGGACTAGCGCTAGCTCCTACGAGCAGTACTTC.

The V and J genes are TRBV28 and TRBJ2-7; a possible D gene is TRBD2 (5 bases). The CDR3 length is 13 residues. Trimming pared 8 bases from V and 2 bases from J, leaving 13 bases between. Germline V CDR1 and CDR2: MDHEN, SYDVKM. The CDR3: CASWNTGTYEQYF. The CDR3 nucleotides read TGTGCCAGCTGGAATACGGGGACCTACGAGCAGTACTTC.